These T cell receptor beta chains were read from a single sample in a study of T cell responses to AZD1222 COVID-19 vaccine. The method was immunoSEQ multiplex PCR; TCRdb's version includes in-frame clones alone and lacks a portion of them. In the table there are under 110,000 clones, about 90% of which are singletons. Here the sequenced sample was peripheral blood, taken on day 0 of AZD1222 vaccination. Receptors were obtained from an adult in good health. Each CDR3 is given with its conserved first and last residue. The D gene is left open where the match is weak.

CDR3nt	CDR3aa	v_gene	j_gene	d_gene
TGTGCCAGCAGTCCGCCTCCTCCGGGACACATGGTTGAAAAACTGTTTTTT	CASSPPPPGHMVEKLFF	TRBV28	TRBJ1-4	.
TGTGCCAGCACCGGAAGGGTTAGGGTTGCCTATGGCTACACCTTC	CASTGRVRVAYGYTF	TRBV21-1	TRBJ1-2	.
TGTGCCAGCAGTGATGATGGTCTAGCGGGAGGCAATGAGCAGTTCTTC	CASSDDGLAGGNEQFF	TRBV6-4	TRBJ2-1	TRBD2
TGCAGCGTTGAAGGGCGGTCGGCGGATACGCAGTATTTT	CSVEGRSADTQYF	TRBV29-1	TRBJ2-3	.
TGTGCCAGCACTCCCCTCCGAGGGAACACTGAAGCTTTCTTT	CASTPLRGNTEAFF	TRBV28	TRBJ1-1	.
TGCGCCAGCAGTCAATTACTCACTGTTAGGCAGGCCCACACCCTGAGCACTGAAGCTTTCTTT	CASSQLLTVRQAHTLSTEAFF	TRBV23-1	TRBJ1-1	.
TGTGCCAGCTCACCAGGGACCGCGACAAGGGACACTGAAGCTTTCTTT	CASSPGTATRDTEAFF	TRBV18	TRBJ1-1	.
TGTGCCAGCAACATACCTCGGGACTTGGACAAGCAGTACTTC	CASNIPRDLDKQYF	TRBV28	TRBJ2-7	.
TGTGCCAGCAGGACCCCGGCCTACGAGCAGTACTTC	CASRTPAYEQYF	TRBV28	TRBJ2-7	.
TGTGCCAGCAGCAAATGGGACAGGGACTATGGCTACACCTTC	CASSKWDRDYGYTF	TRBV21-1	TRBJ1-2	.